Reported below is one T cell receptor beta chain. This sample is part of a study of blood T cell repertoires in COVID-19. Per germline, CDR1 MDHEN and CDR2 SYDVKM. The V end was cut by 10 bases, the J end by 2 bases, with 11 bases between. The length of the CDR3 is 13 residues. Profiling relied on immunoSEQ multiplex PCR, and the TCRdb table lists in-frame clones only, not all of them. The table includes 200,000 to 250,000 clones, approximately 84% detected once. The source material was peripheral blood. The sequence derives from a man in his forties with active or convalescent COVID-19. The gene calls are TRBV28 and TRBJ2-2; D unresolved. The CDR3, as DNA: TGTGCCATCGAGTTCATAAACACCGGGGAGCTGTTTTTT. Translating gives CAIEFINTGELFF.